There are many counts of the clone carrying this TCR beta chain. As yet, its antigen is unknown. cDNA molecules carried unique molecular identifiers, and template switching added a universal primer site. One entry per CDR3 protein results from TCRdb running MiXCR on the 5' RACE reads. The sample lists about 150,000 distinct CDR3 sequences; roughly 3.5% were seen once. This specimen belongs to a study of identical twins. Study conclusions and caveats: Researchers reported weaker excess twin sharing in beta out-of-frame sequences.

Germline CDR1 is ENHRY and CDR2 is SYGVKD. This CDR3 has 13 amino acids. V gave up 0 bases and J gave up 3 bases, with 6 bases separating them. Sequencing used memory T cells sorted from blood. The V call is TRBV10-3, the J call TRBJ2-7; no definite D call. The clonotype was recovered from a man between 18 and 35 years old in good health. DNA for the CDR3: TGTGCCATCAGTGAGTCTGTGGGCTACGAGCAGTACTTC. Amino acid sequence: CAISESVGYEQYF.